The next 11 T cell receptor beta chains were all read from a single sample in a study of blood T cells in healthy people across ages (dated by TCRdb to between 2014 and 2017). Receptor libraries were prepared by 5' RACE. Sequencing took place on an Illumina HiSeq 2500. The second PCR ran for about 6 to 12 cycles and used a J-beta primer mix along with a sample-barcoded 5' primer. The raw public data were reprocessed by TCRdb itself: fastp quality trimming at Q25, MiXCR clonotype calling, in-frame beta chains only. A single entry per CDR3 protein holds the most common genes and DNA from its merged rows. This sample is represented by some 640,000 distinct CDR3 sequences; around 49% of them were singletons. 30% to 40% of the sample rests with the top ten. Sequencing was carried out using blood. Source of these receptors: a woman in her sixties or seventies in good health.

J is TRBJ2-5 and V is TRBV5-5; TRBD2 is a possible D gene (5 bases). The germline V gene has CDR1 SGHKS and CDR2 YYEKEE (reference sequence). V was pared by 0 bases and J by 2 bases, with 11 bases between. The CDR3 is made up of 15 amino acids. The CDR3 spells CASSLASPEQETQYF. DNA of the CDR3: TGTGCCAGCAGCTTGGCTAGCCCTGAACAAGAGACCCAGTACTTC.

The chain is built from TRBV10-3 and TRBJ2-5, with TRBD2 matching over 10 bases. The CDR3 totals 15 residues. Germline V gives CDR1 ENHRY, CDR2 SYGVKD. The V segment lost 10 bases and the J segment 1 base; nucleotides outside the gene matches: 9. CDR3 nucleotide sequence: TGTGCCACAGGGGGGACTAGCGAACGCCAAGAGACCCAGTACTTC. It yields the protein CATGGTSERQETQYF.

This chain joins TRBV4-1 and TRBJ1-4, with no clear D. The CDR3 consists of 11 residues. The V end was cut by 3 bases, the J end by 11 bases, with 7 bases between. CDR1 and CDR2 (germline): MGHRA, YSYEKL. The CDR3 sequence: CASSQDVKLFF. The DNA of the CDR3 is TGCGCCAGCAGCCAGGACGTTAAACTGTTTTTT.

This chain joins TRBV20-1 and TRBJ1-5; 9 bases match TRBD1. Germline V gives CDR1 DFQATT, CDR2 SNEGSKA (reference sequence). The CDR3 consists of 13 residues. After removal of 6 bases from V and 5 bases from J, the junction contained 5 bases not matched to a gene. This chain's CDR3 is CSARQGEYQPQHF. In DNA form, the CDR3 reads TGCAGTGCAAGACAGGGGGAGTATCAGCCCCAGCATTTT.

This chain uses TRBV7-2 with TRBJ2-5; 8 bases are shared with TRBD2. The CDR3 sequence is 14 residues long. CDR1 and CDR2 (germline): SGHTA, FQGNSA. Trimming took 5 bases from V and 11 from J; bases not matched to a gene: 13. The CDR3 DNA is TGTGCCAGCAGCCCGGACAGCGGGAGAGGAGAGCAGTACTTC. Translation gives CASSPDSGRGEQYF.

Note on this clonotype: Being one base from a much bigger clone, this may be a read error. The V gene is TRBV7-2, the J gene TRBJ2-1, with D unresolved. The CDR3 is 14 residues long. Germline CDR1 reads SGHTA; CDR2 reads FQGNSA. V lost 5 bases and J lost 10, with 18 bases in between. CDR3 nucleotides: TGTGCCAGCAGCCAAATGCTTGCACGTCGAGAGCAGTTCTTC. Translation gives CASSQMLARREQFF.

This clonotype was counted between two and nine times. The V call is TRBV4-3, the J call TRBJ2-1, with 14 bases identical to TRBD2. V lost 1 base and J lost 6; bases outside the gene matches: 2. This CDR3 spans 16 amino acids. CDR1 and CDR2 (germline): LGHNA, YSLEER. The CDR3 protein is CASSQGLAGGTNEQFF. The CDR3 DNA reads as TGCGCCAGCAGCCAAGGACTAGCGGGAGGGACCAATGAGCAGTTCTTC.

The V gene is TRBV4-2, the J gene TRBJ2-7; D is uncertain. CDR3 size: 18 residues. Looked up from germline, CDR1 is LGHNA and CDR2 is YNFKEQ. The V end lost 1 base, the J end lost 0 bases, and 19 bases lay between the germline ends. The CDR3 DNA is TGTGCCAGCAGCCAAGGTTTCAACCCACCTCAGAGCTCCTACGAGCAGTACTTC. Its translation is CASSQGFNPPQSSYEQYF.

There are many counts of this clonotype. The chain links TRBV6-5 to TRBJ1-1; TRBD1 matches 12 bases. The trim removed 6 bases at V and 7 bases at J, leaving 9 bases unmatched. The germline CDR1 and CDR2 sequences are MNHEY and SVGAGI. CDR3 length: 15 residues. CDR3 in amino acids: CASSPPGQGAREAFF. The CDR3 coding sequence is TGTGCCAGCAGCCCACCGGGACAGGGGGCGCGTGAAGCTTTCTTT.

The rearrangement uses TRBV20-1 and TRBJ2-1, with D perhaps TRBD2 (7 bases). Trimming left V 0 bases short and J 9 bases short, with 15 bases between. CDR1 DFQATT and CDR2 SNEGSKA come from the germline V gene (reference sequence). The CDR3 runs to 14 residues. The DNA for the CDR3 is TGCAGTGCTAGAGATAGGACGGGGGGCGGTGAGCAGTTCTTC. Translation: CSARDRTGGGEQFF.

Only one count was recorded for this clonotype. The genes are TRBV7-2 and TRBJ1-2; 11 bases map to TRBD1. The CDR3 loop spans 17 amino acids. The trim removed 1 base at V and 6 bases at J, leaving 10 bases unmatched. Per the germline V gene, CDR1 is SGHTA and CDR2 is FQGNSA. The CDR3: CASSLGGWTGGGNGYTF. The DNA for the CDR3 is TGTGCCAGCAGCTTAGGGGGGTGGACAGGGGGCGGAAATGGCTACACCTTC.